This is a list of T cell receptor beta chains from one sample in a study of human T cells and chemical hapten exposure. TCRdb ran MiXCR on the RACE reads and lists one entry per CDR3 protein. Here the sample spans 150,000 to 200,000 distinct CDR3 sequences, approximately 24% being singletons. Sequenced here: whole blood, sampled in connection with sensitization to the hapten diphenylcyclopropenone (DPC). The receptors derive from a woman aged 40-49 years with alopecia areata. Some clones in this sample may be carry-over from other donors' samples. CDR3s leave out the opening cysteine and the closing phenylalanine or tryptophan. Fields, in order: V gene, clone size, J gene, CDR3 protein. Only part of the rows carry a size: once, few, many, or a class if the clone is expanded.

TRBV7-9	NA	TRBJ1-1	ASSLASSRGEAF
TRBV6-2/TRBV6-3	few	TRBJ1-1	ASRNRGGSTEAF
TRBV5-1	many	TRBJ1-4	ASTGGGINEKLF
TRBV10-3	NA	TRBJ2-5	AISAATEETQY
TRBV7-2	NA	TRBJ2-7	ASSTGTGTYEQY
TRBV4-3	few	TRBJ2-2	ASSQELTQGTGELF
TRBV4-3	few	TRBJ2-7	ASSQDPTLTGGEQY
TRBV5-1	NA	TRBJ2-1	ASSPATGGLDEQF
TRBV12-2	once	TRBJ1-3	ASRLRSQGFRNTIY
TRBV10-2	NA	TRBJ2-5	ASSADSPRTQY
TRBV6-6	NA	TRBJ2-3	ASSPFVGAATDTQY
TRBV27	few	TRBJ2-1	ASSPLAGVVGNEQF
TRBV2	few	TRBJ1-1	ASGPRGAF
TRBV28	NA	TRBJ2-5	ASSSIVTGETGGETQY
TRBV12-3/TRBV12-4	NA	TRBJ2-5	ASSLGLREETQY
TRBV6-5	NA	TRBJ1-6	ASSYSTSSPLH
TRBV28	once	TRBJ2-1	ASSFTQGIRSYNEQF
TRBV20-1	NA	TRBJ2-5	SAVPGEKGETQY
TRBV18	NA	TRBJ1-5	ASSPENSNQPQH
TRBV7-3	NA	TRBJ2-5	ASSKGQAETQY
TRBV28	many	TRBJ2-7	ASSPGTEYAQY
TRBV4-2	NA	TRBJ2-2	ASSQPSPGSGELF